This record covers a single T cell receptor beta chain. Profiled with immunoSEQ multiplex PCR; TCRdb holds only in-frame clones, not every one. The repertoire holds 250,000 or so clones, with approximately 90% as singletons. The data stem from a study of blood T cell repertoires in COVID-19. The CDR3 is 14 amino acids. V lost 4 bases and J lost 1, with 10 bases in between. CDR1 is SGHDN, CDR2 FVKESK, per germline. Sequenced material: PBMCs or T cells enriched from blood (not recorded which). The gene calls are TRBV14 and TRBJ1-1; TRBD1 might be the D (6 bases). The sequence derives from a woman in her twenties or thirties with acute COVID-19. The CDR3 DNA is TGTGCCAGCAGCCCGCAACAGGGGAACACTGAAGCTTTCTTT. Translated, it gives CASSPQQGNTEAFF. The entire variable domain, with the rest obtained from reference TRBV14 and TRBJ1-1, is as follows: EAGVTQFPSHSVIEKGQTVTLRCDPISGHDNLYWYRRVMGKEIKFLLHFVKESKQDESGMPNNRFLAERTGGTYSTLKVQPAELEDSGVYFCASSPQQGNTEAFFGQGTRLTVV.